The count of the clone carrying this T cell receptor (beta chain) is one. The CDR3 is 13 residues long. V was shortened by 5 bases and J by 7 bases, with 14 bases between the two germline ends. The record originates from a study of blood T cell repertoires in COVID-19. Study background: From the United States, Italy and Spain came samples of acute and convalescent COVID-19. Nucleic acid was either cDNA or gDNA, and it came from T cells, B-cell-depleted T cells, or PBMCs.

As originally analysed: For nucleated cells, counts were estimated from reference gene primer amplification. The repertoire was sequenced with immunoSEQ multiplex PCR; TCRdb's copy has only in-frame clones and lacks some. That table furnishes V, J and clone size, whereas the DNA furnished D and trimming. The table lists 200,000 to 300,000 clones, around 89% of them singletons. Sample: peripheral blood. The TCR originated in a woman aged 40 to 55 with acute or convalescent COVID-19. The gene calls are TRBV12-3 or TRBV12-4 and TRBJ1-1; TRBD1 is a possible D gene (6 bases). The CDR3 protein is CASSPRTVGEAFF. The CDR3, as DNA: TGTGCCAGCAGTCCCAGGACAGTGGGTGAAGCTTTCTTT.